The subject of this entry is one TCR beta chain. At survey level, the immunoSEQ assay was run in its v3.0 version. Sequencing used immunoSEQ multiplex PCR; TCRdb keeps in-frame clones, though not all of them. The sample records around 4,800 clones, more than 75% being singletons. Germline assignment: CDR1 LNHNV and CDR2 YYDKDF (reference sequence). The CDR3 totals 15 residues. The V gene lost 3 bases and the J gene lost 5 bases, with 17 bases spanning the gap. These data originate in a study of long-term antiretroviral therapy in people with HIV. V usage is TRBV15 and J usage is TRBJ2-7; D not certain. The TCR comes from a woman between 45 and 60 years old with HIV. The material sequenced was unsorted PBMCs, taken 1.3 years after starting antiretroviral therapy. The CDR3 coding sequence is TGTGCCACCAGCAGCTCCCGGGTTGGCTTCCACGAGCAGTACGTC. It translates to CATSSSRVGFHEQYV.